This T cell receptor (beta chain) was recovered during a study of CD8 T cells in Susac syndrome. On the study more broadly: When their blood was taken, patients with Susac syndrome were therapy-naive, taking corticosteroids, or taking intravenous immunoglobulin alone.

In blood CD8+ and CD4+ T cells, TCR beta underwent sequencing. The CDR3 is made up of 14 amino acids. Germline V lookup: CDR1 KGHSH, CDR2 LQKENI. With V trimmed by 3 bases and J by 4 bases, 3 bases remained unmatched. RNA was extracted with the RNeasy kit, and a quantity of 0.5 to 1 ug was reverse transcribed using random hexamers. MiXCR, applied by TCRdb to the immunoSEQ multiplex PCR reads, yields one record per CDR3 protein. The sample includes approximately 160,000 distinct CDR3 sequences, roughly 95% of them seen just once. Whole-study results and caveats: The CD4+ T cell repertoires in Susac syndrome were not clonally expanded.

About this clonotype: As yet, its antigen is unknown.

The V and J genes are TRBV18 and TRBJ2-5; 9 bases map to TRBD1. Sequencing was done on a sample of CD4+ T cells from PBMCs. This TCR came from a human donor with Susac syndrome. In DNA, the CDR3 is TGTGCCAGCTCACCGGGACAGGGCCCAGAGACCCAGTACTTC. Amino acids: CASSPGQGPETQYF.